A single sample is the source of the 8 T cell receptor beta chains below, sequenced in a study of cytotoxic CD8 clonotypes in ibrutinib-treated CLL. Assay: immunoSEQ multiplex PCR; the TCRdb copy retains only in-frame clones and omits some. This table holds some 130,000 clones, 85% to 95% found once. The sequencing here drew on PBMCs, taken after 12 months of ibrutinib treatment. These receptors were collected from a human donor with chronic lymphocytic leukemia.

The chain uses TRBV29-1 and TRBJ2-7; 7 bases agree with TRBD1. Germline CDR1 and CDR2: SQVTM and ANQGSEA. This CDR3 is 12 amino acids long. The J segment lost 5 bases and the V segment lost 4 bases, leaving 5 bases of the junction unmatched. CDR3 residues: CSVVRDRDEQYF. In nucleotides, the CDR3 is TGCAGCGTTGTAAGAGACAGGGACGAGCAGTACTTC.

CDR3 region: CAGERDSTDTQYF. CDR3 bases: TGTGCCGGAGAACGGGACAGCACAGATACGCAGTATTTT. V gene TRBV30 combines with J gene TRBJ2-3, with D possibly being TRBD1 or TRBD2 (5 bases each). This CDR3 has 13 residues. V was shortened by 8 bases and J by 0 bases, with 12 bases between the two germline ends. Germline V gene lookup returns CDR1 GTSNPN and CDR2 SVGIG (reference sequence).

This clone was seen only once. The chain employs TRBV11-2 and TRBJ1-5; D is uncertain. The CDR3 is 14 residues long. Germline assignment: CDR1 SGHAT and CDR2 FQNNGV. V lost 1 base and J 1 base, leaving 5 bases between the germline ends. CDR3 nucleotides: TGTGCCAGCAGCTTAGGCGGAAGCAATCAGCCCCAGCATTTT. As protein: CASSLGGSNQPQHF. Full variable domain (missing parts from reference TRBV11-2 and TRBJ1-5): EAGVAQSPRYKIIEKRQSVAFWCNPISGHATLYWYQQILGQGPKLLIQFQNNGVVDDSQLPKDRFSAERLKGVDSTLKIQPAKLEDSAVYLCASSLGGSNQPQHFGDGTRLSIL.

This clone was seen only once. V and J are TRBV4-1 and TRBJ2-5, with 8 bases fitting TRBD2. CDR1 and CDR2 from the germline V gene are MGHRA and YSYEKL. The length of the CDR3 is 17 residues. After removal of 0 bases from V and 5 bases from J, the junction contained 11 bases not matched to a gene. The CDR3 nucleotides are TGCGCCAGCAGCCAAGAAGTCCCCAGGACGGGGGGGGAGACCCAGTACTTC. This sequence encodes CASSQEVPRTGGETQYF.

The chain employs TRBV18 and TRBJ2-1; 8 bases map to TRBD1. V gave up 8 bases and J gave up 5 bases; unmatched junction bases: 8. CDR1 is KGHSH and CDR2 is LQKENI in the germline V gene. CDR3 length: 14 residues. CDR3 nucleotides: TGTGCCAGCGAGCCCGGGACAGGAGACAATGAGCAGTTCTTC. This sequence encodes CASEPGTGDNEQFF.

The V call is TRBV7-9, the J call TRBJ2-7; 10 nucleotides match TRBD1. This CDR3 spans 14 amino acids. Trimming at V came to 4 bases and at J to 3 bases, leaving 3 bases not matched to a gene. CDR1 is SEHNR, CDR2 FQNEAQ, per germline (reference sequence). CDR3 in amino acids: CASSSRTGGYEQYF. For the CDR3, the DNA is TGTGCCAGCAGCTCCCGGACAGGGGGCTACGAGCAGTACTTC.

This chain uses TRBV19 with TRBJ2-7, with 8 bases fitting TRBD2. Losses at the gene ends were 3 bases for V and 0 bases for J; bases not matched to a gene: 25. The CDR3 length is 22 residues. Looked up from germline, CDR1 is LNHDA and CDR2 is SQIVND (reference sequence). CDR3 loop: CASSIWQRLAYGPMLNSYEQYF. The CDR3 bases are TGTGCCAGTAGTATTTGGCAGCGACTAGCGTATGGCCCCATGCTCAACTCCTACGAGCAGTACTTC.

The chain joins TRBV15 to TRBJ2-7; 11 nucleotides line up with TRBD2. In germline, CDR1 is LNHNV, CDR2 YYDKDF (reference sequence). CDR3 length: 15 amino acids. With V trimmed by 3 bases and J by 0 bases, 1 base remained unmatched. CDR3 in amino acids: CATSSGTSGSYEQYF. The CDR3 coding sequence is TGTGCCACCAGCAGCGGGACTAGCGGCTCCTACGAGCAGTACTTC.